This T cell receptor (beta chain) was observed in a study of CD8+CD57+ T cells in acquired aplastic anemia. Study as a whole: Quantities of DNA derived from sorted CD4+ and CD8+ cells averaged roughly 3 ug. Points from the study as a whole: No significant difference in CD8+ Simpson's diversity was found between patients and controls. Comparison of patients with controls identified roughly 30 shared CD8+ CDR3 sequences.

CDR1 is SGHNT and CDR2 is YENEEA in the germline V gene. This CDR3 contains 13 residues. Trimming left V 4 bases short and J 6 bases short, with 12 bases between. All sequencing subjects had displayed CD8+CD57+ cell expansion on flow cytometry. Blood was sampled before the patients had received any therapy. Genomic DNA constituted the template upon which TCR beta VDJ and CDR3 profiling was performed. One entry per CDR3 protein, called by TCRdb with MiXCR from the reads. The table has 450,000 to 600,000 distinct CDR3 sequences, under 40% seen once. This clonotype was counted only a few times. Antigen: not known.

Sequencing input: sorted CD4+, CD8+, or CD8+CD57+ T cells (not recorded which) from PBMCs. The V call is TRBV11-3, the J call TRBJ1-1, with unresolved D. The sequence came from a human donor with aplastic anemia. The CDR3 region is CASSWTPSSEAFF. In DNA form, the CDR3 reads TGTGCCAGCAGCTGGACGCCCTCCTCTGAAGCTTTCTTT.